This TCR beta chain is from a study of T cells in Graves' hyperthyroidism and ophthalmopathy. Germline V lookup: CDR1 SGHRS, CDR2 YFSETQ. The CDR3 spans 22 residues. Unmatched junction bases numbered 24, after V lost 0 bases and J lost 0 bases. This clonotype appeared a few times. Amplification of TCR beta CDR3 regions was performed using RNA transcripts as template. RT-PCR in the first round (using the HTBI primer set) targeted the TCR CDR3. TCRdb analysed the multiplex PCR reads with MiXCR anew, one entry per CDR3 protein. In the table there are roughly 750,000 distinct CDR3 sequences, about 15% of which are singletons.

What was sequenced was blood. The chain has TRBV5-1 and TRBJ2-7; 7 bases fit TRBD2. The sequence derives from a man aged 18 to 30 with Graves' hyperthyroidism. The DNA for the CDR3 is TGCGCCAGCAGCTTGGCCCTACGCGGGGGTAGCGGACTTATCCTTAGCTCCTACGAGCAGTACTTC. Translating gives CASSLALRGGSGLILSSYEQYF.